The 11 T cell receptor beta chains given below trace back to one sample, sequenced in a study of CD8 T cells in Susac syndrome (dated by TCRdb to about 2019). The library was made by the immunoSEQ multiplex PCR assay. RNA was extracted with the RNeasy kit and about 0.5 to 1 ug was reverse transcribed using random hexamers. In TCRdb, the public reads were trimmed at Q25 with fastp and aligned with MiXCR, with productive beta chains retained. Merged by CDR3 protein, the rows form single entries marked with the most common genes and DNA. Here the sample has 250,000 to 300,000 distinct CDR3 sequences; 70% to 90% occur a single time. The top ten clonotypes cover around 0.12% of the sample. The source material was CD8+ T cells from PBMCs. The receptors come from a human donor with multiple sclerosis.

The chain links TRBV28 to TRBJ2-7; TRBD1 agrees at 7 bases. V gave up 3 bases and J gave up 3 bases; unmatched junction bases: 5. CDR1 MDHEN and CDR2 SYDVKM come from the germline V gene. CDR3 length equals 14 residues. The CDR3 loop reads CASSFDRTGYEQYF. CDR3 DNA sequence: TGTGCCAGCAGTTTCGACCGGACAGGCTACGAGCAGTACTTC.

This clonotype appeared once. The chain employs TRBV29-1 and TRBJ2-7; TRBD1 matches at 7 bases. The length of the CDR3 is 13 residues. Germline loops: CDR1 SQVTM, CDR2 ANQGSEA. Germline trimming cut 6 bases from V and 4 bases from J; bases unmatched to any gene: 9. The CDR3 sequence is CSVAPGQRYEQYF. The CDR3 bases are TGCAGCGTAGCGCCGGGACAGAGATACGAGCAGTACTTC.

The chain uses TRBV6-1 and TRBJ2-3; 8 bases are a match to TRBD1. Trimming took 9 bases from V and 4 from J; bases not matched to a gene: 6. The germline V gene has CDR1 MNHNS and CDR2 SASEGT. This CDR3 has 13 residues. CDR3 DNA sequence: TGTGCCAGTAGACAGGGGTCGGCAGATACGCAGTATTTT. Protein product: CASRQGSADTQYF.

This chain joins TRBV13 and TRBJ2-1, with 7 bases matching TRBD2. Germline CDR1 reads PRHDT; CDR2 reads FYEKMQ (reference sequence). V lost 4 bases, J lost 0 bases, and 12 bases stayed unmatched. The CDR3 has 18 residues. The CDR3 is CASSYGVAGPSSYNEQFF. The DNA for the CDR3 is TGTGCCAGCAGCTATGGGGTAGCGGGTCCTAGCTCCTACAATGAGCAGTTCTTC.

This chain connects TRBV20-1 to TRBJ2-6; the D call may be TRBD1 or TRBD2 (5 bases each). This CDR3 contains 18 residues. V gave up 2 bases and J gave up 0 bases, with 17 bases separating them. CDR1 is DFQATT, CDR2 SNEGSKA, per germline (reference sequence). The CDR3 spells CSARYLRDGNSGANVLTF. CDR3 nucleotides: TGCAGTGCTAGATATCTCCGGGACGGAAACTCTGGGGCCAACGTCCTGACTTTC.

CDR3 nucleotide sequence: TGTGCCATCAGTGAAGGGCGGGCCGATTACGAGCAGTACTTC. Translated: CAISEGRADYEQYF. V gene TRBV10-3 combines with J gene TRBJ2-7; D might be TRBD2 (5 bases). The CDR3 sequence is 14 residues long. Germline V CDR1 and CDR2: ENHRY, SYGVKD. Trimming removed 3 bases at V and 4 bases at J, with 13 bases between.

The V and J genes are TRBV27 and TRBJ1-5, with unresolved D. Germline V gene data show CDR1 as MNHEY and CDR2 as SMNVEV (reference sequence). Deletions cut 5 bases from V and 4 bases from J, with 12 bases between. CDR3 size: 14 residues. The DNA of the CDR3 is TGTGCCAGCAGTCCTGGGTCAGATAATCAGCCCCAGCATTTT. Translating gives CASSPGSDNQPQHF.

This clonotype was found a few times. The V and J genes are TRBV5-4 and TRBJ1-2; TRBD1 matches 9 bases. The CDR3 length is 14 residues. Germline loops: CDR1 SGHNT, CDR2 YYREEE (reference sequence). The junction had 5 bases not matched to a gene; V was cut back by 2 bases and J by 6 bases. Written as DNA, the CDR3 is TGTGCCAGCAGCTTCGGGACAGGGATCCATGGCTACACCTTC. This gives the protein CASSFGTGIHGYTF.

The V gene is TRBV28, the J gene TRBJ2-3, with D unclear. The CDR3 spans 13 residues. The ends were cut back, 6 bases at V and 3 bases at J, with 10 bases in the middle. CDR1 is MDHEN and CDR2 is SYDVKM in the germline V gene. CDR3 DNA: TGTGCCAGCAGCAACCGAAATACAGATACGCAGTATTTT. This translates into CASSNRNTDTQYF.

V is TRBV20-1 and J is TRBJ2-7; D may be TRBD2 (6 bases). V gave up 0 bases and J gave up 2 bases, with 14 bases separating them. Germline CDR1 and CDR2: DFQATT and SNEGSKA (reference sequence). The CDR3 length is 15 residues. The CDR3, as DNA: TGCAGTGCTAGAGATGGCGGTAGCGGCACCTACGAGCAGTACTTC. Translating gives CSARDGGSGTYEQYF.

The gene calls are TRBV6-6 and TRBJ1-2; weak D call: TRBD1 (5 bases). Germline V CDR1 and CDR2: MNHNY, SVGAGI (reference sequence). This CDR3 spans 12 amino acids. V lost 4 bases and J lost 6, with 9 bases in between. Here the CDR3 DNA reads TGTGCCAGCAGTTTGACAGAAGATGGCTACACCTTC. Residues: CASSLTEDGYTF.